The table lists the clone carrying this T cell receptor beta chain with a few counts. Its antigen is unknown. The CDR3 extends 3 residues past the end of the read, so its final part is completed from the germline J gene. In germline, CDR1 is SGHRS, CDR2 YFSETQ. This CDR3 is 16 amino acids long. V gave up 0 bases and J gave up 2 bases; unmatched junction bases: 6. Clones were read by immunoSEQ multiplex PCR, and TCRdb kept only the in-frame ones, dropping some. This sample has about 23,000 clones, each found more than once. These data are taken from a study of T cell clonality in common variable immunodeficiency. Study-level results: Links between repertoire features and CVID complications were heterogeneity-limited. Fewer deletions and N-nucleotide insertions were reportedly seen in common variable immunodeficiency TCR beta sequences.

The source is a human donor with common variable immunodeficiency. This chain links TRBV5-1 with TRBJ2-3; 7 bases map to TRBD1. Sequenced material: peripheral blood mononuclear cells. This chain's CDR3 is CASSLGQGTFTDTQYF. The CDR3 DNA, read in part, is TGCGCCAGCAGCTTGGGACAGGGAACTTTCACAGATACG.